This entry is about one TCR beta chain. Its matching antigen is unknown. TCRdb re-analysed the 5' RACE reads in MiXCR, keeping a single row per CDR3 protein. This sample has fewer than 400,000 distinct CDR3 sequences, with 16% found just once. The sample is drawn from a study of T-cell memory formation after mild COVID-19. Study results and limitations: Balance between CD4 and CD8 was seen in clones contracting day 15 to 85, and a CD4+ lean was seen in later expanders. Among clones peaking at day 37 in the second wave, SARS-CoV-2 specificity remained unconfirmed.

Trimming removed 8 bases from V and 1 base from J, with 9 bases in between. Germline V gene lookup returns CDR1 SGHAT and CDR2 FQNNGV. The length of the CDR3 is 14 residues. Sequenced material: PBMCs or a T cell subset sorted from them (not recorded which). V gene TRBV11-2 combines with J gene TRBJ2-6; D may be TRBD1 (5 bases). The TCR was taken from a man aged 18 to 29 who had mild COVID-19 (a few samples of this study predate the infection). Cell type and time point are not known. The CDR3 nucleotides are TGTGCCAGCCCAGGGCTATCTGGGGCCAACGTCCTGACTTTC. This encodes CASPGLSGANVLTF.